Included here is one TCR beta chain sequence, with context. Generated by immunoSEQ multiplex PCR, the TCRdb table keeps only in-frame clones and is missing some. The table shows fewer than 150,000 clones, with less than 85% occurring only once. The data were taken from a study of blood T cell repertoires in COVID-19. The wider study: Donors in the United States, Italy and Spain gave samples during acute or convalescent COVID-19. T cells, B-cell-depleted T cells, or PBMCs provided the cDNA or gDNA that served as material.

CDR1 and CDR2 from the germline V gene are SGHRS and YFSETQ. Trimming stripped 4 bases from V and 2 bases from J, with 9 bases between. CDR3 length: 13 residues. The rearrangement links TRBV5-1 to TRBJ1-2; D is ambiguous. The TCR sequence derives from a human donor with acute or convalescent COVID-19. The donor label of this sample is uncertain. Source material: peripheral blood. CDR3 sequence (DNA): TGCGCCAGCAGCCCTACCGAGAACTATGGCTACACCTTC. It codes for CASSPTENYGYTF.